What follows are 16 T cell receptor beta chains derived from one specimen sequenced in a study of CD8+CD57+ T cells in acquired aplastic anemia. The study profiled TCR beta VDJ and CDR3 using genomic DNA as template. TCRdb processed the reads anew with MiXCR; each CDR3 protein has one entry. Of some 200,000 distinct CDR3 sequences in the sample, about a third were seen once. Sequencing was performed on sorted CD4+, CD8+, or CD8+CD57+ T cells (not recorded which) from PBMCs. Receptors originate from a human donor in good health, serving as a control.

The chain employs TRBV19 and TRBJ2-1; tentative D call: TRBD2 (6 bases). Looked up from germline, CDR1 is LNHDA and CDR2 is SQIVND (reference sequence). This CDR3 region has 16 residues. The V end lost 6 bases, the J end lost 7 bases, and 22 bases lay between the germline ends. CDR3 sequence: CASSNPGSRGRNEQFF. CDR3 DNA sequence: TGTGCCAGTAGCAACCCCGGGAGTCGGGGCAGGAATGAGCAGTTCTTC.

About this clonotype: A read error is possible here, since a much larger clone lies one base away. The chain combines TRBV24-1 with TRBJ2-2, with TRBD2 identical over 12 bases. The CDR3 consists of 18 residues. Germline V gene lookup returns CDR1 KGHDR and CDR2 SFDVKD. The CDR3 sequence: CATSDPSTSGGNAGELFF. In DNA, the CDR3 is TGTGCCACCAGTGATCCGTCCACTAGCGGGGGGAACGCCGGGGAGCTGTTTTTT.

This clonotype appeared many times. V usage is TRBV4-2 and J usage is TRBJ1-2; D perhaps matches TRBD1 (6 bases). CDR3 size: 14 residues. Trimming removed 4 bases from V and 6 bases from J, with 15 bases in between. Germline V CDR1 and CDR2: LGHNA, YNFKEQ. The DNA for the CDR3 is TGTGCCAGCAGCCCAACCCAGGGGACTGATGGCTACACCTTC. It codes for CASSPTQGTDGYTF.

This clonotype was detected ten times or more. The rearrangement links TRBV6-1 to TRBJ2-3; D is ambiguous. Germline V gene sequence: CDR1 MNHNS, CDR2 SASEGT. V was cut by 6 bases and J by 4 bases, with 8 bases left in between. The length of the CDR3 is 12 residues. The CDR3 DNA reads TGTGCCAGCAGCATCTCCCCAGATACGCAGTATTTT. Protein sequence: CASSISPDTQYF.

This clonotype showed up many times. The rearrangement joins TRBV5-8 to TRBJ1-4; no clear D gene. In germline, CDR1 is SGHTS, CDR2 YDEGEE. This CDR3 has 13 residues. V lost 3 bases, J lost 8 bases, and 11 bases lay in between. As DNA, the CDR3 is TGTGCCAGCAGCTCGCGTGAGCGGGAAAAACTGTTTTTT. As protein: CASSSREREKLFF.

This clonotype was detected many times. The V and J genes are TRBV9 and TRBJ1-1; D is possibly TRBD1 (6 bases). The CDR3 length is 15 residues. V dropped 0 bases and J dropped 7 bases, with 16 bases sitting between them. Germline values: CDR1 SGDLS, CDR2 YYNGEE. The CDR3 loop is CASSVGGGRANEAFF. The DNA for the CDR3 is TGTGCCAGCAGCGTAGGGGGGGGGCGTGCCAATGAAGCTTTCTTT.

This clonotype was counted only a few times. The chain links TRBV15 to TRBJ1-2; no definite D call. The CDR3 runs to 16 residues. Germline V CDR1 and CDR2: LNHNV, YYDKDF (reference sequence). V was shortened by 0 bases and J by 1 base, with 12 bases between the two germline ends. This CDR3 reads CATSRDRRAHNYGYTF. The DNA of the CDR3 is TGTGCCACCAGCAGAGATAGGAGGGCCCATAACTATGGCTACACCTTC.

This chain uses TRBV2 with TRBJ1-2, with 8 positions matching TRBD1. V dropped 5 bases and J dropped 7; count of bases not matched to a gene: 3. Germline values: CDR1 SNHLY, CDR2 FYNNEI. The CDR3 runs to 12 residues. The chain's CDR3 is CASSYTGGGYTF. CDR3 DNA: TGTGCCAGCAGTTATACAGGGGGTGGCTACACCTTC.

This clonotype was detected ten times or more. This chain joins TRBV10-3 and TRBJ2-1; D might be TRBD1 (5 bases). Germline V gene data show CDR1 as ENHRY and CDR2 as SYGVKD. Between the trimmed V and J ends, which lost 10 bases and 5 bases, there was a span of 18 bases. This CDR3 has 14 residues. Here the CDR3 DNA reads TGTGCCACCGAGGACACAACTCGCGACAATGAGCAGTTCTTC. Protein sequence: CATEDTTRDNEQFF.

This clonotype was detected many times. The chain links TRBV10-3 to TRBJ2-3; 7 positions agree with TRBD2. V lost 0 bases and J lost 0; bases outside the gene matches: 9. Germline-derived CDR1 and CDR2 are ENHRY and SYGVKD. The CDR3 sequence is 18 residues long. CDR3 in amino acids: CAISESSLADPSTDTQYF. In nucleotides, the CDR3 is TGTGCCATCAGTGAGTCGAGTCTAGCGGACCCTAGCACAGATACGCAGTATTTT.

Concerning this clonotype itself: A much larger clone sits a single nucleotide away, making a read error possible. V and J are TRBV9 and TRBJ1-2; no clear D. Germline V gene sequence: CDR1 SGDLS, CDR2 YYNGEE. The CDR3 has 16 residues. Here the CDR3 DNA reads TGTCCCAGCAGCGCCGGACCTCGGACCTTTCAGGATGGCTACACCTTC. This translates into CPSSAGPRTFQDGYTF.

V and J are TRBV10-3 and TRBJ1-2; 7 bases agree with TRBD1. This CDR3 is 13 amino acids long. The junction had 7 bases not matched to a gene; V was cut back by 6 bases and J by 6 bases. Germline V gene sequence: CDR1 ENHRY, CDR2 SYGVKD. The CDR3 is CAIRPRDSHGYTF. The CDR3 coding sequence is TGTGCCATCAGACCGAGGGACAGCCATGGCTACACCTTC.

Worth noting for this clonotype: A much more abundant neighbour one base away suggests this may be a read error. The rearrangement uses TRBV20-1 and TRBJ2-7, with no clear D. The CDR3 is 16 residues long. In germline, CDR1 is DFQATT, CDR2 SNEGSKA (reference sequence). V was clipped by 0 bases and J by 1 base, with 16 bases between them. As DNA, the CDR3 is TGCAGTGCTAGAGATAGGCACGTAGCCCGATCCTACGAGCAGTACTTC. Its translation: CSARDRHVARSYEQYF.

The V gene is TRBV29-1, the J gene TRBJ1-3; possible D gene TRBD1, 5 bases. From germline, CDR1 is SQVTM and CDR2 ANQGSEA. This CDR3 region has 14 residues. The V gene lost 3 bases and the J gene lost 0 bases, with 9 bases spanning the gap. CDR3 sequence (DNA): TGCAGCGTTGACGGGGGAGGCTCTGGAAACACCATATATTTT. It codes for CSVDGGGSGNTIYF.

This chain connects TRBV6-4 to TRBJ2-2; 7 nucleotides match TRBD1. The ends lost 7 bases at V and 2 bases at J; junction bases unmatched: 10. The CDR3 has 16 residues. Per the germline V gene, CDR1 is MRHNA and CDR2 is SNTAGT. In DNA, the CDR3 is TGTGCCAGCAAACTCTTCGGGACAGAAAACACCGGGGAGCTGTTTTTT. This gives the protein CASKLFGTENTGELFF.

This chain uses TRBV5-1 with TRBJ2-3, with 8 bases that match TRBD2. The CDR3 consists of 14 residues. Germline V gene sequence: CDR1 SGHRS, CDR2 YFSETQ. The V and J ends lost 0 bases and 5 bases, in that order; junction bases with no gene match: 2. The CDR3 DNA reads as TGCGCCAGCAGCTTGGCGGGGGGGCAAGATACGCAGTATTTT. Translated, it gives CASSLAGGQDTQYF.